The TCR beta chain described here comes from a study of blood T cells in healthy people across ages. This clonotype showed up just a few times. Its antigen is currently unknown. Next came a second PCR, run for roughly 6 to 11 cycles, which used a sample-barcoded 5' primer along with a J-beta primer mix. MiXCR, run by TCRdb on the 5' RACE reads, gives a single entry per CDR3 protein. The sample lists 1.6 million or so distinct CDR3 sequences; about 32% were seen once. Whole-study findings and limits: Unsorted PBMCs ruled out conclusive naive versus antigen-experienced comparison. More naive CD4+ cells and higher diversity were found in long-lived than in aged donors.

Donation came from healthy Caucasian individuals in Russia who were aged about 6 to 95. There were at least 6 micrograms of total RNA extracted from every sample. This receptor was identified in a young woman in good health. Material for sequencing was blood.

The CDR3 bases are TGTGCCAGCAGCGTAGAGGCCGACCCGAGCACAGATACGCAGTATTTT. Translated, it gives CASSVEADPSTDTQYF. V gene TRBV9 combines with J gene TRBJ2-3, with no clear D. The CDR3 is 16 residues long. V was shortened by 0 bases and J by 0 bases, with 11 bases between the two germline ends. Germline V gives CDR1 SGDLS, CDR2 YYNGEE.